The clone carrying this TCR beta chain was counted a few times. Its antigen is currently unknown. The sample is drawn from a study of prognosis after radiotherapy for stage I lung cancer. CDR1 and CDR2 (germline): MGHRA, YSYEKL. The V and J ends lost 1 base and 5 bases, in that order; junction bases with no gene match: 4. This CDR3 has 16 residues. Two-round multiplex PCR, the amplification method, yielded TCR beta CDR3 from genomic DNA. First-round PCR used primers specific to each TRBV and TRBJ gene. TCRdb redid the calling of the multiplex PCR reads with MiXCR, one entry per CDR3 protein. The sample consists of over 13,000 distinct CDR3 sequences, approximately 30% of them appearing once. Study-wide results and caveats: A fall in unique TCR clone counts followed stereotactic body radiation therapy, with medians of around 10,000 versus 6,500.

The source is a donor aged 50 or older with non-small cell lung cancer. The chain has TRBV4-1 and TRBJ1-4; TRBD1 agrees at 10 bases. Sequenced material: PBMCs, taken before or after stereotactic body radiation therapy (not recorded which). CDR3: CASSQASTGGNEKLFF. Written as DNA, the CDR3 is TGCGCCAGCAGCCAAGCTTCGACAGGGGGCAATGAAAAACTGTTTTTT.